These 26 T cell receptor beta chains share one sample of origin, sequenced in a study of somatic mutations in cytotoxic T cells in rheumatoid arthritis. The protocol was immunoSEQ multiplex PCR, while the TCRdb copy is restricted to in-frame clones and leaves out a portion. The table has 30,000 to 45,000 clones, under 85% seen once. Sequenced material: CD8+ T cells sorted from blood. These receptors came from a man between 40 and 49 years old in good health.

CDR3 DNA sequence: TGTGCCAGCAGCTTCCCCATGACCTACGAGCAGTACTTC. Its translation is CASSFPMTYEQYF. V usage is TRBV7-9 and J usage is TRBJ2-7, with no clear D. Trimming took off 3 bases at V and 2 bases at J, with 8 bases between the two ends. The CDR3 covers 13 residues. Looked up from germline, CDR1 is SEHNR and CDR2 is FQNEAQ (reference sequence). Together with reference TRBV7-9 and TRBJ2-7, the CDR3 gives the full variable domain: DTGVSQNPRHKITKRGQNVTFRCDPISEHNRLYWYRQTLGQGPEFLTYFQNEAQLEKSRLLSDRFSAERPKGSFSTLEIQRTEQGDSAMYLCASSFPMTYEQYFGPGTRLTVT.

The CDR3 DNA reads TGTGCCAGCAGCGCTAGACAGGGATGGATGAAAGCAAACTATGGCTACACCTTC. Protein product: CASSARQGWMKANYGYTF. This chain connects TRBV9 to TRBJ1-2, with 7 positions matching TRBD1. There are 18 residues in the CDR3. V shed 3 bases and J 2 bases; nucleotides not matched to a gene: 16. CDR1 is SGDLS and CDR2 is YYNGEE in the germline V gene.

A few counts support this clone. The chain recombines TRBV19 with TRBJ2-5; D is ambiguous. The CDR3 contains 13 residues. Germline-derived CDR1 and CDR2 are LNHDA and SQIVND (reference sequence). The V and J ends lost 9 bases and 1 base respectively, with 12 bases between them. The CDR3 here is CARADRVQETQYF. The CDR3, as DNA: TGTGCCAGGGCCGATCGGGTCCAAGAGACCCAGTACTTC.

This clone was observed once. Here the CDR3 reads CASSEAGLSTDTQYF. The CDR3 DNA follows: TGTGCCAGCAGTGAAGCGGGTCTTAGCACAGATACGCAGTATTTT. The chain has TRBV9 and TRBJ2-3, with D possibly being TRBD2 (6 bases). The CDR3 runs 15 residues. The V and J ends lost 5 bases and 0 bases respectively, with 13 bases between them. CDR1 is SGDLS and CDR2 is YYNGEE in the germline V gene.

This chain uses TRBV28 with TRBJ2-7; D gene ambiguous. Germline assignment: CDR1 MDHEN and CDR2 SYDVKM. The CDR3 length is 16 residues. With 6 bases removed from V and 0 bases from J, the gap between germline ends came to 18 bases. The CDR3 nucleotides are TGTGCCAGCAGCCTCGAGTTTCCCCTCAGCTCCTACGAGCAGTACTTC. This sequence encodes CASSLEFPLSSYEQYF.

This rearrangement joins TRBV7-9 to TRBJ2-1, with D unclear. V lost 5 bases to trimming and J lost 0 bases, with 11 bases between them. CDR1 is SEHNR, CDR2 FQNEAQ, per germline (reference sequence). The CDR3 contains 15 residues. The DNA for the CDR3 is TGTGCCAGCAGCGGTCGGAAGAGCTCCTACAATGAGCAGTTCTTC. Protein sequence: CASSGRKSSYNEQFF. Full variable domain (rest looked up from reference TRBV7-9 and TRBJ2-1): DTGVSQNPRHKITKRGQNVTFRCDPISEHNRLYWYRQTLGQGPEFLTYFQNEAQLEKSRLLSDRFSAERPKGSFSTLEIQRTEQGDSAMYLCASSGRKSSYNEQFFGPGTRLTVL.

J is TRBJ1-2 and V is TRBV19, with D tentatively TRBD1 (5 bases). V was cut by 7 bases and J by 7 bases, with 16 bases left in between. The CDR3 covers 13 residues. Germline-derived CDR1 and CDR2 are LNHDA and SQIVND (reference sequence). The CDR3 DNA follows: TGTGCCAGTACCGTAGGGCAGGGCTTTGGCTACACCTTC. Amino acids: CASTVGQGFGYTF.

The chain uses TRBV19 and TRBJ2-1; 9 bases fit TRBD2. Germline V gene data show CDR1 as LNHDA and CDR2 as SQIVND (reference sequence). Trimming cost V 10 bases and J 0 bases; bases outside gene matches: 16. The length of the CDR3 is 18 residues. CDR3 bases: TGTGCCACTAAAACCGGGCTAGCGGGATTAGCCTCCTACAATGAGCAGTTCTTC. This encodes CATKTGLAGLASYNEQFF.

The rearrangement uses TRBV27 and TRBJ2-7; perhaps D is TRBD1 or TRBD2 (5 bases each). Per germline, CDR1 MNHEY and CDR2 SMNVEV (reference sequence). This CDR3 region has 13 residues. V gave up 5 bases and J gave up 3 bases, with 11 bases separating them. CDR3 DNA sequence: TGTGCCAGCAGTCTGCAGGGACGCTACGAGCAGTACTTC. Translated: CASSLQGRYEQYF.

V gene TRBV9 combines with J gene TRBJ2-5; 8 bases are shared with TRBD1. After removal of 4 bases from V and 3 bases from J, the junction contained 5 bases not matched to a gene. Looked up from germline, CDR1 is SGDLS and CDR2 is YYNGEE. The CDR3 length is 14 residues. CDR3 coding DNA: TGTGCCAGCAGCTCACCGGACAGGGAAGAGACCCAGTACTTC. The encoded protein is CASSSPDREETQYF.

In this sample, this clone turned up once. In nucleotides, the CDR3 is TGTGCCAGCAGTTCTCGACTAGCGGAAGGTAGGGGCGCAGATACGCAGTATTTT. Translation: CASSSRLAEGRGADTQYF. This chain joins TRBV28 and TRBJ2-3; TRBD2 agrees at 9 bases. This CDR3 is 18 amino acids long. Germline assignment: CDR1 MDHEN and CDR2 SYDVKM. With V trimmed by 4 bases and J by 4 bases, 15 bases remained unmatched. The whole variable domain, filled in from reference TRBV28 and TRBJ2-3, reads DVKVTQSSRYLVKRTGEKVFLECVQDMDHENMFWYRQDPGLGLRLIYFSYDVKMKEKGDIPEGYSVSREKKERFSLILESASTNQTSMYLCASSSRLAEGRGADTQYFGPGTRLTVL.

The chain joins TRBV7-6 to TRBJ2-7; TRBD1 matches 7 bases. Germline V gives CDR1 SGHVS, CDR2 FNYEAQ. V lost 5 bases and J lost 0; bases outside the gene matches: 7. This CDR3 is built from 15 residues. The DNA of the CDR3 is TGTGCCAGCAGCGCCGGACAGGAGAACTCCTACGAGCAGTACTTC. Protein sequence: CASSAGQENSYEQYF.

This clone was detected only once. The chain links TRBV7-8 to TRBJ2-7; 10 bases fit TRBD2. The CDR3 consists of 16 residues. CDR1 is SGHVS, CDR2 FQNEAQ, per germline. V lost 10 bases, J lost 2 bases, and 14 bases stayed unmatched. The CDR3 coding sequence is TGTGCCACCTCGGGCCCCGGGACTAGCGTGGCCTACGAGCAGTACTTC. It codes for CATSGPGTSVAYEQYF.

The chain has TRBV28 and TRBJ2-3; D unclear. The CDR3 spans 13 residues. V was cut by 6 bases and J by 4 bases, with 11 bases left in between. Per the germline V gene, CDR1 is MDHEN and CDR2 is SYDVKM. The CDR3 here is CASSFGFSDTQYF. The CDR3 DNA is TGTGCCAGCAGCTTCGGTTTTTCAGATACGCAGTATTTT.

The gene calls are TRBV27 and TRBJ2-7, with 8 bases identical to TRBD2. This CDR3 comprises 13 residues. The germline CDR1 and CDR2 sequences are MNHEY and SMNVEV (reference sequence). V lost 3 bases to trimming and J lost 3 bases; unmatched junction nucleotides: 1. This chain's CDR3 is CASSFGTSYEQYF. The CDR3 nucleotides read TGTGCCAGCAGTTTCGGGACTAGCTACGAGCAGTACTTC.

This clone was counted only a few times. The chain links TRBV11-3 to TRBJ1-2; tentative D call: TRBD1 (5 bases). CDR1 is SGHNT and CDR2 is YENEEA in the germline V gene. Trimming cost V 2 bases and J 1 base, with 14 bases left between them. The CDR3 covers 16 residues. The CDR3 here is CASSLSTGTINYGYTF. DNA of the CDR3: TGTGCCAGCAGCTTATCCACGGGGACCATTAACTATGGCTACACCTTC.

This rearrangement joins TRBV13 to TRBJ2-1, with no clear D. Trimming took 0 bases from V and 9 from J, leaving 6 bases between them. The germline CDR1 and CDR2 sequences are PRHDT and FYEKMQ (reference sequence). This CDR3 comprises 12 residues. The CDR3 loop reads CASSLGFREQFF. In DNA form, the CDR3 reads TGTGCCAGCAGCTTAGGTTTCCGTGAGCAGTTCTTC.

The chain carries TRBV13 and TRBJ1-1; no definite D call. V dropped 5 bases and J dropped 3 bases, with 13 bases sitting between them. Germline CDR1 is PRHDT and CDR2 is FYEKMQ (reference sequence). The CDR3 sequence is 14 residues long. The CDR3 DNA reads TGTGCCAGCAGCCCGTGGACGGGCCACACTGAAGCTTTCTTT. It translates to CASSPWTGHTEAFF.

The chain links TRBV27 to TRBJ2-1; D is undetermined. Trimming shortened V by 1 base and J by 6 bases, and 13 bases separated the two germline ends. This CDR3 has 15 amino acids. Germline-derived CDR1 and CDR2 are MNHEY and SMNVEV (reference sequence). The CDR3 DNA is TGTGCCAGCAGTTTATGGCTATTAACGGCCAATGAGCAGTTCTTC. It is translated as CASSLWLLTANEQFF.

The chain recombines TRBV6-1 with TRBJ1-4, with TRBD1 matching 7 bases. This CDR3 spans 17 amino acids. Germline assignment: CDR1 MNHNS and CDR2 SASEGT. J lost 0 bases, V lost 2 bases, and 6 bases had no gene match. The CDR3 sequence: CASSEPYRGPTNEKLFF. The CDR3 region has the DNA TGTGCCAGCAGTGAACCCTACAGGGGACCAACTAATGAAAAACTGTTTTTT.

The chain is built from TRBV6-5 and TRBJ2-1, with D maybe TRBD2 (6 bases). Germline loops: CDR1 MNHEY, CDR2 SVGAGI. With 5 bases removed from V and 7 bases from J, the gap between germline ends came to 12 bases. CDR3 length: 13 residues. CDR3 amino acids: CASSPLGRNEQFF. The CDR3, as DNA: TGTGCCAGCAGTCCCCTCGGGAGAAATGAGCAGTTCTTC.

J is TRBJ2-7 and V is TRBV14; D call uncertain. Trimming removed 4 bases at V and 3 bases at J, with 13 bases between. The germline V gene encodes CDR1 SGHDN and CDR2 FVKESK. This CDR3 has 14 residues. The CDR3 here is CASSPSAALYEQYF. CDR3 DNA: TGTGCCAGCAGCCCCTCCGCAGCGCTCTACGAGCAGTACTTC.

The CDR3 here is CASSLEPERVAPGYTF. The DNA of the CDR3 is TGTGCCAGCAGCTTAGAACCGGAGAGAGTGGCGCCTGGCTACACCTTC. The V gene is TRBV7-8, the J gene TRBJ1-2, with no clear D. Trimming removed 1 base from V and 7 bases from J, with 19 bases in between. Germline-derived CDR1 and CDR2 are SGHVS and FQNEAQ. This CDR3 has 16 amino acids. The full variable domain, rest sourced from reference TRBV7-8 and TRBJ1-2, is GAGVSQSPRYKVAKRGQDVALRCDPISGHVSLFWYQQALGQGPEFLTYFQNEAQLDKSGLPSDRFFAERPEGSVSTLKIQRTQQEDSAVYLCASSLEPERVAPGYTFGSGTRLTVV.

The DNA for the CDR3 is TGCAGCGTTGCTGGAGGCGATGGCTACACCTTC. The encoded protein is CSVAGGDGYTF. This chain uses TRBV29-1 with TRBJ1-2; no reliable D call. The CDR3 sequence is 11 residues long. The germline gives CDR1 SQVTM, CDR2 ANQGSEA. With 4 bases removed from V and 6 bases from J, the gap between germline ends came to 9 bases.

The CDR3 spells CASSPTASYEQYF. CDR3 DNA sequence: TGTGCCAGCTCACCAACCGCATCCTACGAGCAGTACTTC. This chain links TRBV18 with TRBJ2-7, with D unresolved. V was clipped by 2 bases and J by 1 base, with 6 bases between them. Germline CDR1 and CDR2: KGHSH and LQKENI. The CDR3 covers 13 residues.

The chain couples TRBV5-1 to TRBJ2-1; TRBD2 matches at 11 bases. CDR3 size: 17 residues. Germline values: CDR1 SGHRS, CDR2 YFSETQ. Trimming cost V 4 bases and J 6 bases; bases outside gene matches: 12. The CDR3 coding sequence is TGCGCCAGCAGCAATCCTTTAGCGGGAGGGCCAGTCAATGAGCAGTTCTTC. Protein: CASSNPLAGGPVNEQFF.